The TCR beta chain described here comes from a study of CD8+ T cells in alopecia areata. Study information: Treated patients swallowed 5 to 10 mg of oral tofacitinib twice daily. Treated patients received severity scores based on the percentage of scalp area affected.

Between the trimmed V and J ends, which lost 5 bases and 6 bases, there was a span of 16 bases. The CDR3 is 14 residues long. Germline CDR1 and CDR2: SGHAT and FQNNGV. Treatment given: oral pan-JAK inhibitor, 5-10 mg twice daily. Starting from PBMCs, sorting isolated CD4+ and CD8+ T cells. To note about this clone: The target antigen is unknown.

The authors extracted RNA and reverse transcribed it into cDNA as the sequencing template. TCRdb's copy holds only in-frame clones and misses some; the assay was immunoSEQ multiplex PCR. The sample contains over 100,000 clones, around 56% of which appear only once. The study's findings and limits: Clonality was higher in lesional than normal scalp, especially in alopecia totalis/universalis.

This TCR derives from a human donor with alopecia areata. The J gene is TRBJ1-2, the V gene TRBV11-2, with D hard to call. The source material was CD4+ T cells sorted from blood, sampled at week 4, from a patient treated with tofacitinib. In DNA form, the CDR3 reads TGTGCCAGCAGCAAGGCCTTCAGACGGGATGGCTACACCTTC. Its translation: CASSKAFRRDGYTF.